Below are 5 T cell receptor beta chains sequenced from a single sample in a study of T cell responses to AZD1222 COVID-19 vaccine. Using immunoSEQ multiplex PCR, the repertoire was profiled, and TCRdb retains in-frame clones only, with some absent. The sample holds about 120,000 clones, roughly 84% seen once. The sample was peripheral blood, taken 28 days after the second AZD1222 dose. These receptors all stem from an adult who received the AZD1222 COVID-19 vaccine.

The CDR3 loop is CASSRAYEQYF. Here the CDR3 DNA reads TGTGCCAGCAGCCGTGCGTACGAGCAGTACTTC. This sequence joins TRBV11-2 and TRBJ2-7, with unresolved D. The V and J ends lost 5 bases and 4 bases respectively, with 6 bases between them. In germline, CDR1 is SGHAT, CDR2 FQNNGV. The CDR3 length is 11 residues.

The rearrangement uses TRBV10-3 and TRBJ2-3; 10 nucleotides line up with TRBD2. The CDR3 spans 17 residues. The junction had 8 bases not matched to a gene; V was cut back by 3 bases and J by 2 bases. Germline CDR1 is ENHRY and CDR2 is SYGVKD. CDR3 coding DNA: TGTGCCATCAGTGATTTGGTAGCGGGGGGACTCACAGATACGCAGTATTTT. Its protein product is CAISDLVAGGLTDTQYF.

CDR3 residues: CASNTGFDFGEQYF. CDR3 coding DNA: TGTGCCAGCAACACAGGGTTTGACTTCGGCGAGCAGTACTTC. The chain couples TRBV9 to TRBJ2-7; possibly TRBD1 for D (6 bases). The CDR3 is 14 residues long. Per the germline V gene, CDR1 is SGDLS and CDR2 is YYNGEE. V gave up 6 bases and J gave up 6 bases, with 19 bases separating them.

The rearrangement links TRBV7-8 to TRBJ2-2; the match to TRBD2 covers 7 bases. Germline loops: CDR1 SGHVS, CDR2 FQNEAQ. The CDR3 spans 16 residues. V trimming: 0 bases; J trimming: 1 base; junction bases outside the gene matches: 2. This CDR3 reads CASSLAPSGNTGELFF. The CDR3 bases are TGTGCCAGCAGCTTAGCTCCTAGCGGGAACACCGGGGAGCTGTTTTTT.

This chain links TRBV7-2 with TRBJ2-1; no clear D. From germline, CDR1 is SGHTA and CDR2 FQGNSA. Trimming removed 0 bases at V and 4 bases at J, with 10 bases between. This CDR3 contains 15 residues. CDR3 protein: CASSLADAEYNEQFF. Written as DNA, the CDR3 is TGTGCCAGCAGCTTAGCGGACGCAGAATACAATGAGCAGTTCTTC.